Listed below are T cell receptor beta chains from one sample, sequenced in a study of T cell repertoires in cytomegalovirus infection. Each CDR3 protein gets one entry after TCRdb re-called the reads with MiXCR. Found here are about 360,000 distinct CDR3 sequences, around a sixth of them singletons; the top ten hold under 9%. Input material: PBMCs. These receptors all stem from a human donor in good health (CMV status not recorded). Some clones in this sample may be carry-over from other donors' samples. CDR3s include the opening cysteine and the closing phenylalanine or tryptophan. The D gene is left open where the match is weak. The size field is filled for only some rows; it gives once, few, many or a size class.

D gene: .; clone size: many; J gene: TRBJ2-7; V gene: TRBV6-1; CDR3 DNA: TGTGCCAGCGGATCCCTAGCGACCTCCTACGAGCAGTACTTC; CDR3 protein: CASGSLATSYEQYF
D gene: TRBD2; clone size: .; J gene: TRBJ2-7; V gene: TRBV15; CDR3 DNA: TGTGCCACCAGCAGTTGGGGCGCGGGAGGTAACCAGTACTTC; CDR3 protein: CATSSWGAGGNQYF
D gene: TRBD1; clone size: .; J gene: TRBJ2-3; V gene: TRBV30; CDR3 DNA: TGTGCCTGGGGGATCCGGGACAGTGTTACGCAGTATTTT; CDR3 protein: CAWGIRDSVTQYF
D gene: .; clone size: few; J gene: TRBJ1-1; V gene: TRBV4-1; CDR3 DNA: TGTGCCAGCAGCCCAAACTTCCGGGACGAAGCTTTCTTT; CDR3 protein: CASSPNFRDEAFF
D gene: .; clone size: .; J gene: TRBJ1-1; V gene: TRBV19; CDR3 DNA: TGTGCCAGTAGTCGCTCCCGGATGAACACTGAAGCTTTCTTT; CDR3 protein: CASSRSRMNTEAFF
D gene: TRBD1; clone size: few; J gene: TRBJ2-5; V gene: TRBV7-2; CDR3 DNA: TGTGCCAGCAGCTTAATGGGGGACAGGGTGGAGACCCAGTACTTC; CDR3 protein: CASSLMGDRVETQYF
D gene: TRBD2; clone size: many; J gene: TRBJ2-7; V gene: TRBV7-2; CDR3 DNA: TGTGCCAGCAGCCCGAATGAACCTAGCGGGTTTTCCTACGAGCAGTACTTC; CDR3 protein: CASSPNEPSGFSYEQYF
D gene: .; clone size: .; J gene: TRBJ1-4; V gene: TRBV27; CDR3 DNA: TGTGCCAGCGGATTAGACCATACGATAGGAGCAACTAATGAAAAACTGTTTTTT; CDR3 protein: CASGLDHTIGATNEKLFF
D gene: .; clone size: .; J gene: TRBJ1-2; V gene: TRBV7-9; CDR3 DNA: TGTGCCAGCAGCTTAACCAGTGGCGGGAACTATGGCTACACCTTC; CDR3 protein: CASSLTSGGNYGYTF
D gene: .; clone size: few; J gene: TRBJ2-1; V gene: TRBV10-3; CDR3 DNA: TGTGCCATCAGTGAGTCGAAGCAGACTAGCTCCTACAATGAGCAGTTCTTC; CDR3 protein: CAISESKQTSSYNEQFF
D gene: TRBD1; clone size: many; J gene: TRBJ2-3; V gene: TRBV25-1; CDR3 DNA: TGTGCGGGACAGCCAATGGGCACAGATACGCAGTATTTT; CDR3 protein: CAGQPMGTDTQYF
D gene: .; clone size: many; J gene: TRBJ2-5; V gene: TRBV7-2; CDR3 DNA: TGTGCCAGCCGGGACCTAAGCTGGGAGACCCAGTACTTC; CDR3 protein: CASRDLSWETQYF
D gene: .; clone size: .; J gene: TRBJ2-1; V gene: TRBV24-1; CDR3 DNA: TGTGCCACCAGTGAGTGGGGGTTCCGTGAGCAGTTCTTC; CDR3 protein: CATSEWGFREQFF
D gene: .; clone size: .; J gene: TRBJ2-5; V gene: TRBV29-1; CDR3 DNA: TGCAGCGTTGCGGTTCCGGCGGAGACCCAGTACTTC; CDR3 protein: CSVAVPAETQYF
D gene: TRBD1; clone size: .; J gene: TRBJ1-2; V gene: TRBV30; CDR3 DNA: TGTGCCTTCGGGACAGCTAACTATGGCTACACCTTC; CDR3 protein: CAFGTANYGYTF
D gene: .; clone size: .; J gene: TRBJ2-7; V gene: TRBV20-1; CDR3 DNA: TGCAGTGCCAGACCATTTAGGATATTATCCTACGAGCAGTACTTC; CDR3 protein: CSARPFRILSYEQYF
D gene: .; clone size: .; J gene: TRBJ2-7; V gene: TRBV2; CDR3 DNA: TGTGCCAGCAGTATTACACGGAACGAGCAGTACTTC; CDR3 protein: CASSITRNEQYF